Each of the 30 T cell receptor beta chains below was sequenced from the same sample in a study of T cell clones after liver transplantation. The protocol was immunoSEQ multiplex PCR, while the TCRdb copy is restricted to in-frame clones and leaves out a portion. The table has 98,000 or so clones, roughly four fifths seen once. The material was CD4+ T cells from blood, obtained before liver transplant. All receptors come from a human donor who received a liver transplant.

J is TRBJ1-3 and V is TRBV12-5, with 8 bases identical to TRBD1. In germline, CDR1 is LGHNT, CDR2 FRNRAP. The CDR3 length is 15 residues. The trim removed 7 bases at V and 4 bases at J, leaving 9 bases unmatched. The CDR3 sequence is CASVIQGGVGNTIYF. DNA for the CDR3: TGTGCTAGTGTTATACAGGGGGGAGTCGGAAACACCATATATTTT.

The chain joins TRBV10-3 to TRBJ2-5; D gene unclear. The CDR3 runs 11 residues. Germline loops: CDR1 ENHRY, CDR2 SYGVKD. V lost 4 bases and J 5 bases, leaving 5 bases between the germline ends. The CDR3, as DNA: TGTGCCATCAGTGCTAAGGAGACCCAGTACTTC. It specifies CAISAKETQYF.

V usage is TRBV28 and J usage is TRBJ2-5; D may be TRBD2 (6 bases). CDR1 MDHEN and CDR2 SYDVKM come from the germline V gene. Trimming took 2 bases from V and 2 from J, leaving 12 bases between them. This CDR3 region has 15 residues. The CDR3 here is CASSLSGGRQETQYF. CDR3 nucleotide sequence: TGTGCCAGCAGTTTAAGTGGAGGGCGACAAGAGACCCAGTACTTC.

The chain uses TRBV7-2 and TRBJ1-3; 10 positions match TRBD1. The V segment lost 4 bases and the J segment 4 bases; nucleotides outside the gene matches: 4. The CDR3 length is 15 residues. Germline V lookup: CDR1 SGHTA, CDR2 FQGNSA. The CDR3 nucleotides read TGTGCCAGCAGCTGGAGACAGGGGGCAGGAAACACCATATATTTT. Protein: CASSWRQGAGNTIYF. The full variable domain, in which reference TRBV7-2 and TRBJ1-3 provide the parts outside the CDR3, is GAGVSQSPSNKVTEKGKDVELRCDPISGHTALYWYRQSLGQGLEFLIYFQGNSAPDKSGLPSDRFSAERTGGSVSTLTIQRTQQEDSAVYLCASSWRQGAGNTIYFGEGSWLTVV.

The chain has TRBV11-2 and TRBJ1-3; 7 bases are a match to TRBD1. There are 14 residues in the CDR3. J was trimmed by 4 bases and V by 4 bases; bases with no gene match: 4. Germline CDR1 is SGHAT and CDR2 is FQNNGV. This CDR3 reads CASSYDRAGNTIYF. Written as DNA, the CDR3 is TGTGCCAGCAGCTACGACAGGGCCGGAAACACCATATATTTT.

This sequence joins TRBV6-5 and TRBJ2-7; 8 nucleotides align to TRBD1. The CDR3 contains 14 residues. Germline CDR1 MNHEY, CDR2 SVGAGI. Losses at the gene ends were 7 bases for V and 2 bases for J; bases not matched to a gene: 7. CDR3 sequence: CASKKGQVPYEQYF. In DNA, the CDR3 is TGTGCCAGCAAAAAGGGACAGGTTCCCTACGAGCAGTACTTC.

V and J are TRBV11-2 and TRBJ1-1; D gene ambiguous. The CDR3 spans 14 residues. The germline V gene has CDR1 SGHAT and CDR2 FQNNGV. V was cut by 5 bases and J by 3 bases, with 13 bases left in between. The CDR3 DNA is TGTGCCAGCAGCCGAGGAACCGGGGACACTGAAGCTTTCTTT. It is translated as CASSRGTGDTEAFF.

To note about this clone: In the same sample, other DNA sequences code for this CDR3. This chain uses TRBV7-6 with TRBJ2-3, with 12 bases aligning to TRBD2. Germline V gives CDR1 SGHVS, CDR2 FNYEAQ. With 3 bases clipped from V and 6 bases from J, the junction kept 1 base outside the gene matches. This CDR3 is built from 14 residues. The chain's CDR3 is CASSLGLAGDTQYF. The CDR3 coding sequence is TGTGCCAGCAGCTTGGGACTAGCGGGCGATACGCAGTATTTT.

This chain joins TRBV18 and TRBJ1-1; D is unresolved. Trimming left V 5 bases short and J 5 bases short, with 9 bases between. This CDR3 is 12 amino acids long. CDR1 and CDR2 from the germline V gene are KGHSH and LQKENI. Here the CDR3 DNA reads TGTGCCAGCTCAGCGAAGGTAACTGAAGCTTTCTTT. It encodes CASSAKVTEAFF.

The V and J genes are TRBV4-1 and TRBJ1-2; unclear D gene. Trimming stripped 4 bases from V and 1 base from J, with 10 bases between. This CDR3 spans 14 amino acids. Germline-derived CDR1 and CDR2 are MGHRA and YSYEKL. CDR3 region: CASSRAELNYGYTF. Here the CDR3 DNA reads TGCGCCAGCAGCCGGGCCGAGCTTAACTATGGCTACACCTTC.

The chain joins TRBV5-4 to TRBJ1-2; no clear D. There are 13 residues in the CDR3. V lost 3 bases and J 1 base, leaving 7 bases between the germline ends. The germline V gene has CDR1 SGHNT and CDR2 YYREEE (reference sequence). CDR3: CASSSGNNYGYTF. Here the CDR3 DNA reads TGTGCCAGCAGCTCCGGGAATAACTATGGCTACACCTTC.

The chain employs TRBV7-8 and TRBJ2-5; D uncertain. Germline CDR1 SGHVS, CDR2 FQNEAQ. The length of the CDR3 is 14 residues. Trimming removed 1 base at V and 2 bases at J, with 8 bases between. CDR3 DNA: TGTGCCAGCAGCTTAGGTCGGCAGCAAGAGACCCAGTACTTC. This sequence encodes CASSLGRQQETQYF.

In its sample, this clone was seen once. The chain joins TRBV6-1 to TRBJ2-2; D might be TRBD1 or TRBD2, each matching 5 bases. Per germline, CDR1 MNHNS and CDR2 SASEGT. V lost 8 bases and J lost 3, with 13 bases in between. The CDR3 has 14 residues. The CDR3 reads CASRNGAHTGELFF. The CDR3, as DNA: TGTGCCAGCCGGAACGGGGCCCACACCGGGGAGCTGTTTTTT.

The V gene is TRBV5-6, the J gene TRBJ2-6; no clear D gene. In germline, CDR1 is SGHDT, CDR2 YYEEEE. This CDR3 spans 16 amino acids. V shed 0 bases and J shed 1 base, with 8 bases lying between them. The CDR3 region has the DNA TGTGCCAGCAGCTTGGTGTCCAGGTCTGGGGCCAACGTCCTGACTTTC. This translates into CASSLVSRSGANVLTF.

J is TRBJ2-2 and V is TRBV11-3; 11 bases map to TRBD1. Germline trimming cut 5 bases from V and 5 bases from J; bases unmatched to any gene: 7. CDR1 is SGHNT, CDR2 YENEEA, per germline. The CDR3 has 16 residues. CDR3 region: CASSLTWDRGTGELFF. The CDR3 DNA follows: TGTGCCAGCAGCCTTACGTGGGACAGGGGGACCGGGGAGCTGTTTTTT.

The chain has TRBV5-1 and TRBJ1-1; 9 bases fit TRBD1. Germline CDR1 reads SGHRS; CDR2 reads YFSETQ. This CDR3 is 18 amino acids long. With 4 bases clipped from V and 1 base from J, the junction kept 14 bases outside the gene matches. The CDR3 is CASSLRTGTGTRNTEAFF. The CDR3 DNA follows: TGCGCCAGCAGCCTCCGAACGGGGACAGGGACGAGGAACACTGAAGCTTTCTTT.

The chain links TRBV7-3 to TRBJ1-1; a weak D match, TRBD1 (5 bases). This CDR3 comprises 14 residues. Germline CDR1 and CDR2: SGHTA and FQGTGA. The germline V and J ends were trimmed by 4 bases and 4 bases, with 13 bases remaining between them. CDR3 DNA sequence: TGTGCCAGCAGCTCCCTTGGGGGGACCACTGAAGCTTTCTTT. Protein sequence: CASSSLGGTTEAFF. The variable domain in full, completed from reference TRBV7-3 and TRBJ1-1, reads GAGVSQTPSNKVTEKGKYVELRCDPISGHTALYWYRQSLGQGPEFLIYFQGTGAADDSGLPNDRFFAVRPEGSVSTLKIQRTERGDSAVYLCASSSLGGTTEAFFGQGTRLTVV.

The V call is TRBV19, the J call TRBJ2-1, with 7 bases lining up with TRBD2. The CDR3 extends over 14 amino acids. Germline V gives CDR1 LNHDA, CDR2 SQIVND (reference sequence). The junction had 5 bases not matched to a gene; V was cut back by 7 bases and J by 2 bases. The CDR3 DNA reads TGTGCCAGTAATCAGCGGGAAACCTACAATGAGCAGTTCTTC. It codes for CASNQRETYNEQFF.

The rearrangement uses TRBV19 and TRBJ2-2; D is unresolved. Trimming left V 2 bases short and J 6 bases short, with 7 bases between. Germline lookup yields CDR1 LNHDA and CDR2 SQIVND (reference sequence). There are 13 residues in the CDR3. The CDR3 loop is CASSIFRAGELFF. CDR3 DNA: TGTGCCAGTAGTATATTCCGGGCCGGGGAGCTGTTTTTT.

The genes are TRBV7-2 and TRBJ2-7; D is perhaps TRBD1 (6 bases). CDR1 and CDR2 from the germline V gene are SGHTA and FQGNSA. The V end lost 5 bases, the J end lost 10 bases, and 15 bases lay between the germline ends. The CDR3 length is 12 residues. CDR3 amino acids: CASSLSQGGQYF. The CDR3 DNA follows: TGTGCCAGCAGCCTATCACAGGGCGGTCAGTACTTC.

The V call is TRBV27, the J call TRBJ2-5, with unresolved D. V lost 0 bases and J lost 4, with 9 bases in between. Germline V gene lookup returns CDR1 MNHEY and CDR2 SMNVEV (reference sequence). This CDR3 is 14 amino acids long. The CDR3 sequence: CASSLSGTLETQYF. CDR3 bases: TGTGCCAGCAGTTTATCGGGAACACTAGAGACCCAGTACTTC.

This chain connects TRBV5-6 to TRBJ1-1, with a possible D match to TRBD1 (5 bases). The CDR3 spans 13 residues. The germline CDR1 and CDR2 sequences are SGHDT and YYEEEE. V shed 4 bases and J shed 3 bases, with 10 bases lying between them. The CDR3 DNA follows: TGTGCCAGCAGCGGGACCAGGGACACTGAAGCTTTCTTT. As protein: CASSGTRDTEAFF.

The rearrangement links TRBV5-4 to TRBJ2-4, with TRBD2 identical over 16 bases. The CDR3 runs 19 residues. Germline values: CDR1 SGHNT, CDR2 YYREEE (reference sequence). The V gene end was trimmed by 4 bases and the J gene end by 6 bases; junction bases not matched to a gene: 13. The CDR3 reads CASSPLGTSGGAFGNIQYF. In DNA, the CDR3 is TGTGCCAGCAGCCCCCTGGGGACTAGCGGGGGGGCATTTGGAAACATTCAGTACTTC. The full variable domain, with the rest looked up from reference TRBV5-4 and TRBJ2-4, is ETGVTQSPTHLIKTRGQQVTLRCSSQSGHNTVSWYQQALGQGPQFIFQYYREEENGRGNFPPRFSGLQFPNYSSELNVNALELDDSALYLCASSPLGTSGGAFGNIQYFGAGTRLSVL.

This rearrangement joins TRBV28 to TRBJ2-5; either TRBD1 or TRBD2 may supply D (6 bases each). Trimming shortened V by 3 bases and J by 5 bases, and 13 bases separated the two germline ends. From germline, CDR1 is MDHEN and CDR2 SYDVKM. This CDR3 has 14 residues. The CDR3 DNA follows: TGTGCCAGCAGTTTTGGGGGGCCGGGGGAGACCCAGTACTTC. It yields the protein CASSFGGPGETQYF.

The chain couples TRBV28 to TRBJ2-7; D possibly corresponds to TRBD1 (6 bases). Germline CDR1 and CDR2: MDHEN and SYDVKM. V was shortened by 6 bases and J by 4 bases, with 19 bases between the two germline ends. The CDR3 is 15 amino acids. In DNA form, the CDR3 reads TGTGCCAGCAGCTCTAAACCAGGGGATCGGTACGAGCAGTACTTC. Its translation: CASSSKPGDRYEQYF.

This clone was seen a few times. CDR3 protein: CASSSTGGTQYF. Written as DNA, the CDR3 is TGCGCCAGCAGCTCGACAGGAGGGACGCAGTATTTT. The rearrangement uses TRBV4-3 and TRBJ2-3; the D gene could be TRBD1 or TRBD2 (6 bases each). This CDR3 has 12 amino acids. Germline V gene lookup returns CDR1 LGHNA and CDR2 YSLEER. Trimming shortened V by 5 bases and J by 9 bases, and 12 bases separated the two germline ends.

This rearrangement joins TRBV7-6 to TRBJ2-1; TRBD2 matches at 8 bases. Losses at the gene ends were 3 bases for V and 5 bases for J; bases not matched to a gene: 9. Germline V CDR1 and CDR2: SGHVS, FNYEAQ. The CDR3 extends over 16 amino acids. The CDR3 DNA is TGTGCCAGCAGCTTCTTCTCAGCGGGGGTGGACAATGAGCAGTTCTTC. The encoded protein is CASSFFSAGVDNEQFF.

This chain joins TRBV30 and TRBJ2-3; 7 bases are a match to TRBD2. The trim removed 2 bases at V and 0 bases at J, leaving 2 bases unmatched. The CDR3 has 14 amino acids. From germline, CDR1 is GTSNPN and CDR2 SVGIG (reference sequence). CDR3 nucleotide sequence: TGTGCCTGGAGTCCACTAGCGAGCACAGATACGCAGTATTTT. Protein: CAWSPLASTDTQYF.

V gene TRBV29-1 combines with J gene TRBJ2-7; TRBD1 might be the D (6 bases). The CDR3 is made up of 15 amino acids. Looked up from germline, CDR1 is SQVTM and CDR2 is ANQGSEA. The germline V and J ends were trimmed by 0 bases and 2 bases, with 14 bases remaining between them. CDR3 region: CSVEDIGGSPYEQYF. CDR3 in DNA: TGCAGCGTTGAAGATATAGGGGGATCTCCCTACGAGCAGTACTTC.

The rearrangement uses TRBV28 and TRBJ1-3; the match to TRBD1 covers 7 bases. Germline-derived CDR1 and CDR2 are MDHEN and SYDVKM. The CDR3 extends over 13 amino acids. V trimming: 4 bases; J trimming: 4 bases; junction bases outside the gene matches: 1. CDR3 sequence: CASSWGQGNTIYF. DNA for the CDR3: TGTGCCAGCAGTTGGGGACAGGGAAACACCATATATTTT.